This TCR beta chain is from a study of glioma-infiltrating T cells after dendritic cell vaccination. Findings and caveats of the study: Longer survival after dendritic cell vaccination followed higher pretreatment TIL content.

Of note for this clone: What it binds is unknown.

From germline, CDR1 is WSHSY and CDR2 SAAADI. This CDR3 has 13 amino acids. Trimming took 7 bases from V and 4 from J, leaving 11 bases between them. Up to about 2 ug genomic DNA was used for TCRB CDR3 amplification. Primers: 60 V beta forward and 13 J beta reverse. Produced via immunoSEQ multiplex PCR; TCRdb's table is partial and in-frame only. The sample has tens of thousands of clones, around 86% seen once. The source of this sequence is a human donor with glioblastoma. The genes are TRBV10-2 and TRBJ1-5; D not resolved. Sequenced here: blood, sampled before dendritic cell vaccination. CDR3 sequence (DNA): TGCGCCAGCAAGGATCGGGGAAATCAGCCCCAGCATTTT. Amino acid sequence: CASKDRGNQPQHF.